In its sample, the clone carrying this TCR beta chain was seen a few times. The same CDR3 also results from other DNA sequences found in this sample. The data were obtained in a study of blood T cell repertoires in COVID-19. Study-level information: COVID-19 samples collected from the United States, Italy and Spain covered acute and convalescent phases. PBMCs, B-cell-depleted T cells, or T cells provided the cDNA or gDNA that made up the material.

Trimming shortened V by 8 bases and J by 4 bases, and 11 bases separated the two germline ends. The germline CDR1 and CDR2 sequences are LNHDA and SQIVND (reference sequence). This CDR3 comprises 12 residues. Original handling: Researchers report that nucleated cell counts were estimated from reference gene primer amplification. Sequencing used immunoSEQ multiplex PCR; TCRdb keeps in-frame clones, though not all of them. D and trimming come from the DNA, and the V and J calls and clone size come from that table. The sample has more than 95,000 clones, 70% to 85% seen once. V usage is TRBV19 and J usage is TRBJ1-1; D ambiguous. This TCR was recovered from a woman older than 75 with active or convalescent COVID-19. Sample: peripheral blood. CDR3 in amino acids: CASDSRGTEAFF. CDR3 bases: TGTGCCAGTGACTCAAGAGGCACTGAAGCTTTCTTT. Complete variable domain (other parts from reference TRBV19 and TRBJ1-1): DGGITQSPKYLFRKEGQNVTLSCEQNLNHDAMYWYRQDPGQGLRLIYYSQIVNDFQKGDIAEGYSVSREKKESFPLTVTSAQKNPTAFYLCASDSRGTEAFFGQGTRLTVV.